The rows below give T cell receptor beta chains drawn from one sample of a study of T cells in Graves' hyperthyroidism and ophthalmopathy. TCRdb reanalysed the multiplex PCR reads using MiXCR and keeps one entry per CDR3 protein. The sample has 250,000 to 400,000 distinct CDR3 sequences; around 15% are singletons. Sequenced input: blood. The receptor set was obtained from a woman aged 40 to 50 with Graves' ophthalmopathy. CDR3s include the opening cysteine and the closing phenylalanine or tryptophan. The order of the fields is J gene, V gene, D gene, clone size, CDR3 DNA, CDR3 protein. D genes are given only for firm matches. Only part of the rows carry a size: once, few, many, or a class if the clone is expanded.

j_gene: TRBJ2-6
v_gene: TRBV12-3/TRBV12-4
d_gene: -
abundance: many
CDR3nt: TGTGCCAGCAGCCTCGCTTTTCGGACGGCTCGCTCTGGGGCCAACGTCCTGACTTTC
CDR3aa: CASSLAFRTARSGANVLTF

j_gene: TRBJ1-5
v_gene: TRBV20-1
d_gene: -
abundance: -
CDR3nt: TGCAGTGCTAGAGATGAGGGTAGGCTTCAGCCCCAGCATTTT
CDR3aa: CSARDEGRLQPQHF

j_gene: TRBJ2-1
v_gene: TRBV19
d_gene: -
abundance: many
CDR3nt: TGTGCCAGTAGTATTTCCCGTCGGAATGAGCAGTTCTTC
CDR3aa: CASSISRRNEQFF

j_gene: TRBJ1-5
v_gene: TRBV10-2
d_gene: TRBD1
abundance: many
CDR3nt: TGCGCCAGCAGTGAGATAGTAGGGACAGGGGGGAATCAGCCCCAGCATTTT
CDR3aa: CASSEIVGTGGNQPQHF

j_gene: TRBJ2-1
v_gene: TRBV24-1
d_gene: -
abundance: many
CDR3nt: TGTGCCACCAGTGATGAGAGTCGACCTAGGGGCAATGAGCAGTTCTTC
CDR3aa: CATSDESRPRGNEQFF

j_gene: TRBJ1-6
v_gene: TRBV28
d_gene: -
abundance: -
CDR3nt: TGTGCCAGCGGGTCAGGCCCCTCACCCCTCCACTTT
CDR3aa: CASGSGPSPLHF

j_gene: TRBJ1-5
v_gene: TRBV19
d_gene: -
abundance: few
CDR3nt: TGTGCCAGTACTTGGGTTCCCAATCAGCCCCAGCATTTT
CDR3aa: CASTWVPNQPQHF

j_gene: TRBJ1-5
v_gene: TRBV20-1
d_gene: TRBD1
abundance: many
CDR3nt: TGCAGTGCTAGTGTCCAGGGGGGTTCTCAGCCCCAGCATTTT
CDR3aa: CSASVQGGSQPQHF

j_gene: TRBJ2-7
v_gene: TRBV20-1
d_gene: TRBD1
abundance: -
CDR3nt: TGCAGTGCTTCGACAGGGGCCGGGTTCTACGAGCAGTACTTC
CDR3aa: CSASTGAGFYEQYF

j_gene: TRBJ1-3
v_gene: TRBV12-3/TRBV12-4
d_gene: -
abundance: many
CDR3nt: TGTGCCAGCAGTTTAGGAGGGGATGGAAACACCATATATTTT
CDR3aa: CASSLGGDGNTIYF

j_gene: TRBJ2-2
v_gene: TRBV6-1
d_gene: TRBD1
abundance: -
CDR3nt: TGTGCCAGCATATTAGACAGGGGGGCCGGGGAGCTGTTTTTT
CDR3aa: CASILDRGAGELFF

j_gene: TRBJ2-1
v_gene: TRBV20-1
d_gene: -
abundance: few
CDR3nt: TGCAGTGCTAGAGTAGGATTCACGACTAGTGGTTACAATGAGCAGTTCTTC
CDR3aa: CSARVGFTTSGYNEQFF

j_gene: TRBJ1-1
v_gene: TRBV6-1
d_gene: -
abundance: many
CDR3nt: TGTGCCAGCAGTCCCCTTACAGGGCCCAACACTGAAGCTTTCTTT
CDR3aa: CASSPLTGPNTEAFF

j_gene: TRBJ2-3
v_gene: TRBV4-1
d_gene: TRBD2
abundance: -
CDR3nt: TGCGCCAGCAGCCAAGAAGTATCAGCGGGGACCACAGATACGCAGTATTTT
CDR3aa: CASSQEVSAGTTDTQYF

j_gene: TRBJ1-6
v_gene: TRBV12-3/TRBV12-4
d_gene: TRBD1
abundance: few
CDR3nt: TGTGCCAGCAGTCGGGACAGGGACCATTCACCCCTCCACTTT
CDR3aa: CASSRDRDHSPLHF

j_gene: TRBJ1-2
v_gene: TRBV9
d_gene: -
abundance: -
CDR3nt: TGTGCCAGCAGCGTAGCGGTGGATCCTGGTAATGGCTACACCTTC
CDR3aa: CASSVAVDPGNGYTF

j_gene: TRBJ2-1
v_gene: TRBV7-9
d_gene: TRBD2
abundance: -
CDR3nt: TGTGCCAGCAGCCCTCCGGGACTAGCCAATGAGCAGTTCTTC
CDR3aa: CASSPPGLANEQFF

j_gene: TRBJ2-1
v_gene: TRBV4-2
d_gene: -
abundance: few
CDR3nt: TGTGCCAGCAGCCCTTACGCAGCGGACCACTACAATGAGCAGTTCTTC
CDR3aa: CASSPYAADHYNEQFF

j_gene: TRBJ1-1
v_gene: TRBV15
d_gene: TRBD1
abundance: many
CDR3nt: TGTGCCACCAGATCCGGGACAGCGAACACTGAAGCTTTCTTT
CDR3aa: CATRSGTANTEAFF

j_gene: TRBJ2-5
v_gene: TRBV2
d_gene: TRBD2
abundance: few
CDR3nt: TGTGCCAGCAGAACGGGAGGGCCAGGGGAGACCCAGTACTTC
CDR3aa: CASRTGGPGETQYF

j_gene: TRBJ2-5
v_gene: TRBV2
d_gene: -
abundance: many
CDR3nt: TGTGCCAGCAGTCTCACACTAGTCCAAGAGACCCAGTACTTC
CDR3aa: CASSLTLVQETQYF

j_gene: TRBJ2-1
v_gene: TRBV10-3
d_gene: -
abundance: -
CDR3nt: TGTGCCATCGGGGGGCTGGAAGGGGGGGGCTACAATGAGCAGTTCTTC
CDR3aa: CAIGGLEGGGYNEQFF

j_gene: TRBJ1-6
v_gene: TRBV2
d_gene: -
abundance: -
CDR3nt: TGTGCCAGCAGTGCGACACTCGGGAATTCACCCCTCCACTTT
CDR3aa: CASSATLGNSPLHF

j_gene: TRBJ1-2
v_gene: TRBV7-9
d_gene: -
abundance: -
CDR3nt: TGTGCCAGCAGCTTGTTCGACCGGGGGCACATAGCCCTCTATGGCTACACCTTC
CDR3aa: CASSLFDRGHIALYGYTF

j_gene: TRBJ2-6
v_gene: TRBV20-1
d_gene: -
abundance: few
CDR3nt: TGCAGTGCTGTGGGTCAAGGCTCTGGGGCCAACGTCCTGACTTTC
CDR3aa: CSAVGQGSGANVLTF

j_gene: TRBJ1-1
v_gene: TRBV20-1
d_gene: -
abundance: -
CDR3nt: TGCAGTGCTAGAGTAGTGACAGCCATGAACACCGAAGCTTTCTTT
CDR3aa: CSARVVTAMNTEAFF

j_gene: TRBJ1-1
v_gene: TRBV20-1
d_gene: TRBD1
abundance: many
CDR3nt: TGCAGTGCTAGAGGGACAGGGGGCTTCGACACTGAAGCTTTCTTT
CDR3aa: CSARGTGGFDTEAFF

j_gene: TRBJ2-3
v_gene: TRBV19
d_gene: TRBD1
abundance: -
CDR3nt: TGTGCCAGTAGCGACAGGGGCCCTCCAGATACGCAGTATTTT
CDR3aa: CASSDRGPPDTQYF

j_gene: TRBJ2-7
v_gene: TRBV11-2
d_gene: TRBD2
abundance: many
CDR3nt: TGTGCCAGCAGCTTAGACCACCGAGCGGGAGGGAGATCCTACGAGCAGTACTTC
CDR3aa: CASSLDHRAGGRSYEQYF

j_gene: TRBJ2-2
v_gene: TRBV6-5
d_gene: -
abundance: once
CDR3nt: TGTGCCAGCAGTTACAAACGGGGGACCGGGGAGCTGTTTTTT
CDR3aa: CASSYKRGTGELFF

j_gene: TRBJ1-1
v_gene: TRBV10-3
d_gene: -
abundance: many
CDR3nt: TGTGCCATCAGGGGCGTATCAGGCACTGAAGCTTTCTTT
CDR3aa: CAIRGVSGTEAFF

j_gene: TRBJ2-1
v_gene: TRBV28
d_gene: TRBD2
abundance: -
CDR3nt: TGTGCCAGCAGTCGGCGACTAGCGGGCCACAATGAGCAGTTCTTC
CDR3aa: CASSRRLAGHNEQFF

j_gene: TRBJ2-1
v_gene: TRBV7-2
d_gene: -
abundance: many
CDR3nt: TGTGCCAGCAGCTTATTTCAGCGGACGGAGCAGTTCTTC
CDR3aa: CASSLFQRTEQFF

j_gene: TRBJ2-3
v_gene: TRBV15
d_gene: -
abundance: many
CDR3nt: TGTGCCACCAGCAGAGACTATTCAGATACGCAGTATTTT
CDR3aa: CATSRDYSDTQYF

j_gene: TRBJ1-1
v_gene: TRBV2
d_gene: -
abundance: many
CDR3nt: TGTGCCAGCAAGTGGTCCTTGGGCGGGGAAGCTTTCTTT
CDR3aa: CASKWSLGGEAFF

j_gene: TRBJ1-2
v_gene: TRBV18
d_gene: -
abundance: few
CDR3nt: TGTGCCAGCTCACCAGGGGGCCTTAACTATGGCTACACCTTC
CDR3aa: CASSPGGLNYGYTF

j_gene: TRBJ2-1
v_gene: TRBV30
d_gene: -
abundance: once
CDR3nt: TGTGCCTGGAGTATTAATCCCGGCGATGAGCAGTTCTTC
CDR3aa: CAWSINPGDEQFF

j_gene: TRBJ2-1
v_gene: TRBV9
d_gene: TRBD2
abundance: few
CDR3nt: TGTGCCAGCAGCGTAGGGGGACTAGCGGGGCCGAGGGCTTACAATGAGCAGTTCTTC
CDR3aa: CASSVGGLAGPRAYNEQFF

j_gene: TRBJ2-7
v_gene: TRBV28
d_gene: -
abundance: -
CDR3nt: TGTGCCAGCAGGTCCCACGAGTGGCAGCAGTACTTC
CDR3aa: CASRSHEWQQYF

j_gene: TRBJ2-1
v_gene: TRBV6-1
d_gene: TRBD2
abundance: -
CDR3nt: TGTGCCACGGGACTAGCGGGGGAATCCTACGAGCAGTTCTTC
CDR3aa: CATGLAGESYEQFF

j_gene: TRBJ2-3
v_gene: TRBV6-1
d_gene: TRBD2
abundance: -
CDR3nt: TGTGCCAGCGGAGCCTTACTAGCGGGGGCCCGCGCAGATACGCAGTATTTT
CDR3aa: CASGALLAGARADTQYF

j_gene: TRBJ2-5
v_gene: TRBV4-1
d_gene: -
abundance: few
CDR3nt: TGCGCCAGCAGCGGGGGGATAGGGGCGGGACAGACCCAGTACTTC
CDR3aa: CASSGGIGAGQTQYF

j_gene: TRBJ1-4
v_gene: TRBV12-3/TRBV12-4
d_gene: -
abundance: many
CDR3nt: TGTGCCAGCAGGGCCGGAGGGGCAACTAATGAAAAACTGTTTTTT
CDR3aa: CASRAGGATNEKLFF

j_gene: TRBJ1-3
v_gene: TRBV5-1
d_gene: TRBD1
abundance: few
CDR3nt: TGCGCCAGCAGCTTGGATCTAACCGGGACAGGGGGCTCCGGAAACACCATATATTTT
CDR3aa: CASSLDLTGTGGSGNTIYF

j_gene: TRBJ2-3
v_gene: TRBV9
d_gene: -
abundance: -
CDR3nt: TGTGCCAGCAGCGTAGGGGGAGACACAGATACGCAGTATTTT
CDR3aa: CASSVGGDTDTQYF

j_gene: TRBJ2-5
v_gene: TRBV6-5
d_gene: -
abundance: many
CDR3nt: TGTGCCAGCAGTTACTCGGACAGATCCCAAGAGACCCAGTACTTC
CDR3aa: CASSYSDRSQETQYF

j_gene: TRBJ2-1
v_gene: TRBV5-5
d_gene: -
abundance: many
CDR3nt: TGTGCCAGCAGCTTTTCTTTCGGCAATGAGCAGTTCTTC
CDR3aa: CASSFSFGNEQFF

j_gene: TRBJ1-5
v_gene: TRBV7-9
d_gene: -
abundance: many
CDR3nt: TGTGCCAGCAGCTTATTGGATCAGCCCCAGCATTTT
CDR3aa: CASSLLDQPQHF

j_gene: TRBJ2-1
v_gene: TRBV2
d_gene: -
abundance: once
CDR3nt: TGTGCCAGCAGTGGGTCAGGGACGATGGACAATGAGCAGTTCTTC
CDR3aa: CASSGSGTMDNEQFF

j_gene: TRBJ2-2
v_gene: TRBV7-9
d_gene: TRBD2
abundance: many
CDR3nt: TGTGCCAGCAGCTTAGCGCAGCGGGGGCGGTACACCGGGGAGCTGTTTTTT
CDR3aa: CASSLAQRGRYTGELFF